The clone carrying this T cell receptor beta chain was counted ten times or more. Antigen unknown. TCRdb called the 5' RACE reads again in MiXCR, with one record for every CDR3 protein. Here the sample spans about 220,000 distinct CDR3 sequences, about 7.3% being singletons. This specimen comes from a study of CD8 T cells in ankylosing spondylitis. The CDR3 has 14 residues. The V segment lost 6 bases and the J segment 2 bases; nucleotides outside the gene matches: 4. Points from the study as a whole: The study identified a TCR beta motif of under ten highly homologous variants that appeared characteristic of ankylosing spondylitis blood.

The rearrangement uses TRBV12-3 or TRBV12-4 and TRBJ2-4, with 7 bases fitting TRBD1. Sequenced material: blood, either unsorted or a sorted T cell fraction (not recorded which). This clonotype was obtained from a male donor with ankylosing spondylitis. CDR3 region: CASRQGLPKNIQYF. In nucleotides, the CDR3 is TGTGCCAGCAGACAGGGGTTGCCCAAAAACATTCAGTACTTC.